These 30 T cell receptor beta chains were sequenced from one sample in a study of control samples from healthy donors and cancer patients. TCRdb's copy holds only in-frame clones and misses some; the assay was immunoSEQ multiplex PCR. Here the sample spans some 100,000 clones, 79% being singletons. Sequencing input: blood. The source is a young woman in good health.

The chain joins TRBV5-6 to TRBJ1-2; D perhaps matches TRBD1 (6 bases). CDR1 SGHDT and CDR2 YYEEEE come from the germline V gene. Trimming shortened V by 4 bases and J by 7 bases, and 17 bases separated the two germline ends. This CDR3 region has 14 residues. CDR3 residues: CASSNWNRAAGYTF. The DNA for the CDR3 is TGTGCCAGCAGCAACTGGAACAGGGCTGCTGGCTACACCTTC.

The rearrangement joins TRBV9 to TRBJ1-1; 8 bases line up with TRBD1. The V and J ends lost 0 bases and 8 bases, in that order; junction bases with no gene match: 9. This CDR3 comprises 15 residues. CDR1 is SGDLS, CDR2 YYNGEE, per germline. The chain's CDR3 is CASSVVDRGSTEAFF. In DNA form, the CDR3 reads TGTGCCAGCAGCGTAGTTGACAGGGGAAGTACAGAAGCTTTCTTT. The variable domain in full, completed from reference TRBV9 and TRBJ1-1, reads DSGVTQTPKHLITATGQRVTLRCSPRSGDLSVYWYQQSLDQGLQFLIQYYNGEERAKGNILERFSAQQFPDLHSELNLSSLELGDSALYFCASSVVDRGSTEAFFGQGTRLTVV.

The rearrangement uses TRBV3-1 (or the pseudogene TRBV3-2) and TRBJ1-1, with 8 bases lining up with TRBD1. CDR3 length: 15 residues. CDR1 LGHDT and CDR2 YNNKEL come from the germline V gene (reference sequence). After removal of 2 bases from V and 5 bases from J, the junction contained 7 bases not matched to a gene. The CDR3 here is CASSQPYRGGTEAFF. The CDR3 DNA reads TGTGCCAGCAGCCAACCCTACAGGGGGGGTACTGAAGCTTTCTTT.

The CDR3 region has the DNA TGTGCCATCTTACTTGCGGGGGGGAGAACAGATACGCAGTATTTT. Translating gives CAILLAGGRTDTQYF. The V and J genes are TRBV5-4 and TRBJ2-3; 9 bases are shared with TRBD2. This CDR3 region has 15 residues. Trimming removed 9 bases from V and 3 bases from J; junction bases left unmatched: 11. Germline-derived CDR1 and CDR2 are SGHNT and YYREEE (reference sequence).

The rearrangement uses TRBV19 and TRBJ1-4; 7 positions agree with TRBD1. V lost 3 bases to trimming and J lost 5 bases; unmatched junction nucleotides: 3. The length of the CDR3 is 14 residues. From germline, CDR1 is LNHDA and CDR2 SQIVND (reference sequence). The CDR3 reads CASSIPGGNEKLFF. In nucleotides, the CDR3 is TGTGCCAGTAGTATCCCAGGGGGGAATGAAAAACTGTTTTTT.

The rearrangement joins TRBV5-4 to TRBJ2-3, with D possibly TRBD2 on 5 matching bases. V lost 1 base to trimming and J lost 0 bases, with 12 bases between them. In germline, CDR1 is SGHNT, CDR2 YYREEE (reference sequence). The CDR3 consists of 16 residues. CDR3 residues: CASSLLASPSTDTQYF. The CDR3 DNA reads TGTGCCAGCAGCTTGTTAGCGAGCCCTAGCACAGATACGCAGTATTTT.

The rearrangement links TRBV19 to TRBJ2-1, with 8 positions matching TRBD1. The trim removed 5 bases at V and 6 bases at J, leaving 6 bases unmatched. Germline lookup yields CDR1 LNHDA and CDR2 SQIVND (reference sequence). The CDR3 runs 14 residues. The CDR3 nucleotides read TGTGCCAGTAGTTATCCAGGGGGCGTCAATGAGCAGTTCTTC. Translating gives CASSYPGGVNEQFF. Full variable domain (missing parts from reference TRBV19 and TRBJ2-1): DGGITQSPKYLFRKEGQNVTLSCEQNLNHDAMYWYRQDPGQGLRLIYYSQIVNDFQKGDIAEGYSVSREKKESFPLTVTSAQKNPTAFYLCASSYPGGVNEQFFGPGTRLTVL.

The rearrangement uses TRBV19 and TRBJ2-5; tentatively, D is TRBD1 (7 bases). CDR1 is LNHDA and CDR2 is SQIVND in the germline V gene (reference sequence). This CDR3 spans 17 amino acids. Trimming took off 2 bases at V and 5 bases at J, with 21 bases between the two ends. CDR3 bases: TGTGCCAGTAGTATAAGGGGGCTCGGAGGGATCGGGGAGACCCAGTACTTC. This encodes CASSIRGLGGIGETQYF.

J is TRBJ2-1 and V is TRBV21-1. TRBV21-1 corresponds to a pseudogene. This CDR3 has 17 amino acids. As DNA, the CDR3 is TGTGCCAGCATCAAGGTTCATATACCTTGCTCCTACAATGAGCAGTTCTTC. It yields the protein CASIKVHIPCSYNEQFF.

The chain has TRBV7-2 and TRBJ2-1; 11 bases are shared with TRBD2. This CDR3 is built from 16 residues. Germline-derived CDR1 and CDR2 are SGHTA and FQGNSA. V gave up 1 base and J gave up 7 bases; unmatched junction bases: 6. CDR3 protein: CASSLGVAGGHNEQFF. CDR3 DNA sequence: TGTGCCAGCAGCTTAGGAGTAGCGGGGGGGCATAATGAGCAGTTCTTC. The full variable domain, with the rest looked up from reference TRBV7-2 and TRBJ2-1, is GAGVSQSPSNKVTEKGKDVELRCDPISGHTALYWYRQSLGQGLEFLIYFQGNSAPDKSGLPSDRFSAERTGGSVSTLTIQRTQQEDSAVYLCASSLGVAGGHNEQFFGPGTRLTVL.

This clone was detected only a few times. In DNA, the CDR3 is TGCAGTGCTAGTGAAGCGGACTTCTCTGGAAACACCATATATTTT. It codes for CSASEADFSGNTIYF. The V and J genes are TRBV20-1 and TRBJ1-3, with D unresolved. CDR3 length: 15 amino acids. Germline values: CDR1 DFQATT, CDR2 SNEGSKA (reference sequence). Trimming pared 3 bases from V and 0 bases from J, leaving 12 bases between.

The chain uses TRBV5-1 and TRBJ1-3, with D perhaps matching TRBD1 (6 bases). Germline CDR1 is SGHRS and CDR2 is YFSETQ. V shed 3 bases and J shed 0 bases, with 13 bases lying between them. The CDR3 runs 16 residues. For the CDR3, the DNA is TGCGCCAGCAGCTCGGGGGGGCTAAGCTCTGGAAACACCATATATTTT. Translating gives CASSSGGLSSGNTIYF.

The rearrangement joins TRBV11-2 to TRBJ2-6, with 9 bases aligning to TRBD1. The V and J ends lost 5 bases and 0 bases, in that order; junction bases with no gene match: 5. The CDR3 consists of 17 residues. Germline V CDR1 and CDR2: SGHAT, FQNNGV. CDR3 in amino acids: CASSPGTGHSGANVLTF. CDR3 coding DNA: TGTGCCAGCAGCCCCGGGACAGGGCACTCTGGGGCCAACGTCCTGACTTTC.

The rearrangement joins TRBV6-6 to TRBJ2-7, with D possibly matching TRBD2 (7 bases). This CDR3 has 14 amino acids. Between the trimmed V and J ends, which lost 3 bases and 1 base, there was a span of 10 bases. Germline CDR1 and CDR2: MNHNY and SVGAGI (reference sequence). Here the CDR3 DNA reads TGTGCCAGCAGTTATGGGGGGGCTTCCTACGAGCAGTACTTC. Translation gives CASSYGGASYEQYF.

This clone was seen a handful of times. The chain uses TRBV18 and TRBJ1-2; no clear D. V was clipped by 4 bases and J by 6 bases, with 9 bases between them. The germline V gene has CDR1 KGHSH and CDR2 LQKENI. The CDR3 totals 12 residues. CDR3 protein: CASSLAADGYTF. CDR3 coding DNA: TGTGCCAGCTCACTGGCAGCTGATGGCTACACCTTC.

This clone appeared a single time. The chain carries TRBV5-1 and TRBJ2-7; TRBD1 might be the D (6 bases). Germline lookup yields CDR1 SGHRS and CDR2 YFSETQ. This CDR3 region has 14 residues. V dropped 1 base and J dropped 2 bases, with 10 bases sitting between them. CDR3 DNA sequence: TGCGCCAGCAGCTTGCTACAGGGCCCCTACGAGCAGTACTTC. As protein: CASSLLQGPYEQYF. Full variable domain (rest looked up from reference TRBV5-1 and TRBJ2-7): KAGVTQTPRYLIKTRGQQVTLSCSPISGHRSVSWYQQTPGQGLQFLFEYFSETQRNKGNFPGRFSGRQFSNSRSEMNVSTLELGDSALYLCASSLLQGPYEQYFGPGTRLTVT.

The V call is TRBV27, the J call TRBJ1-1; D is perhaps TRBD1 (6 bases). Germline CDR1 is MNHEY and CDR2 is SMNVEV (reference sequence). There are 17 residues in the CDR3. Deletions cut 3 bases from V and 2 bases from J, with 19 bases between. CDR3 residues: CASSFRGLRGGNTEAFF. CDR3 nucleotides: TGTGCCAGCAGTTTTAGGGGGTTACGGGGCGGAAACACTGAAGCTTTCTTT.

The chain recombines TRBV5-1 with TRBJ1-1, with 7 bases matching TRBD1. V lost 2 bases and J lost 4; bases outside the gene matches: 11. The CDR3 is made up of 16 amino acids. In germline, CDR1 is SGHRS, CDR2 YFSETQ. The CDR3 nucleotides are TGCGCCAGCAGCTTATCCGGGACAGAGATGAGCACTGAAGCTTTCTTT. Protein: CASSLSGTEMSTEAFF.

The chain employs TRBV19 and TRBJ2-6; D may be TRBD1 (6 bases). CDR3 length: 18 residues. CDR1 LNHDA and CDR2 SQIVND come from the germline V gene (reference sequence). Deletions cut 6 bases from V and 0 bases from J, with 18 bases between. CDR3 amino acids: CASRIRDNSLSGANVLTF. In nucleotides, the CDR3 is TGTGCCAGTAGGATCCGGGACAATTCGCTCTCTGGGGCCAACGTCCTGACTTTC.

The chain couples TRBV10-3 to TRBJ2-3; D unclear. Germline assignment: CDR1 ENHRY and CDR2 SYGVKD. This CDR3 region has 15 residues. V dropped 8 bases and J dropped 2 bases, with 17 bases sitting between them. CDR3 DNA: TGTGCCATCGGAGATCCCCGAGACAACACAGATACGCAGTATTTT. This sequence encodes CAIGDPRDNTDTQYF.

This clone has only one observation. The V and J genes are TRBV5-4 and TRBJ2-2, with D unclear. Deletions cut 2 bases from V and 6 bases from J, with 14 bases between. Germline V gene data show CDR1 as SGHNT and CDR2 as YYREEE (reference sequence). The CDR3 spans 15 residues. The CDR3 here is CASSLPGKYAGELFF. CDR3 DNA: TGTGCCAGCAGCTTACCTGGGAAGTACGCCGGGGAGCTGTTTTTT.

This clone occurred many times. This chain uses TRBV5-6 with TRBJ2-7; either TRBD1 or TRBD2 may supply D (5 bases each). This CDR3 is 18 amino acids long. Between the trimmed V and J ends, which lost 1 base and 2 bases, there was a span of 22 bases. In germline, CDR1 is SGHDT, CDR2 YYEEEE. The CDR3 DNA reads TGTGCCAGCAGCTTGCTAGGGGCTGGGAGTGGAAAGACCTACGAGCAGTACTTC. Its translation: CASSLLGAGSGKTYEQYF.

The rearrangement links TRBV19 to TRBJ1-4; D unresolved. V shed 2 bases and J shed 0 bases, with 7 bases lying between them. This CDR3 region has 15 residues. The germline V gene has CDR1 LNHDA and CDR2 SQIVND (reference sequence). CDR3 loop: CASSIILATNEKLFF. CDR3 DNA sequence: TGTGCCAGTAGTATAATTCTTGCAACTAATGAAAAACTGTTTTTT.

There are a few counts of this clone. The chain combines TRBV11-2 with TRBJ2-7; TRBD1 or TRBD2 may be the D gene (6 bases each). Germline-derived CDR1 and CDR2 are SGHAT and FQNNGV. The CDR3 length is 17 residues. V lost 0 bases and J lost 2, with 17 bases in between. The CDR3 coding sequence is TGTGCCAGCAGCTTAGATGGGGGCGGAGGGGCGGCCTACGAGCAGTACTTC. Amino acid sequence: CASSLDGGGGAAYEQYF.

V usage is TRBV7-8 and J usage is TRBJ2-1; D is uncertain. The CDR3 spans 16 residues. Germline loops: CDR1 SGHVS, CDR2 FQNEAQ. Trimming left V 1 base short and J 0 bases short, with 10 bases between. The chain's CDR3 is CASSLVVVSSYNEQFF. In DNA, the CDR3 is TGTGCCAGCAGCTTAGTAGTAGTAAGCTCCTACAATGAGCAGTTCTTC.

This sequence joins TRBV9 and TRBJ1-2, with 10 bases lining up with TRBD1. Germline lookup yields CDR1 SGDLS and CDR2 YYNGEE. With V trimmed by 3 bases and J by 4 bases, 12 bases remained unmatched. This CDR3 has 17 amino acids. CDR3 sequence: CASSGTRRQGAFYGYTF. The CDR3 DNA follows: TGTGCCAGCAGCGGGACGAGGAGACAGGGGGCGTTCTATGGCTACACCTTC.

J is TRBJ1-5 and V is TRBV6-5, with D unresolved. Germline CDR1 and CDR2: MNHEY and SVGAGI. The V end was cut by 8 bases, the J end by 3 bases, with 14 bases between. This CDR3 is built from 14 residues. The CDR3 DNA reads as TGTGCCAGCGACCCTACCTCCCACAATCAGCCCCAGCATTTT. It translates to CASDPTSHNQPQHF.

The chain recombines TRBV7-2 with TRBJ2-7; 9 bases agree with TRBD1. The CDR3 runs 18 residues. The V segment lost 0 bases and the J segment 0 bases; nucleotides outside the gene matches: 9. Germline CDR1 is SGHTA and CDR2 is FQGNSA. The CDR3 DNA sequence: TGTGCCAGCAGCTTAGCACGCGGGACAGGGCGAAGCTCCTACGAGCAGTACTTC. This sequence encodes CASSLARGTGRSSYEQYF.

DNA of the CDR3: TGTGCCAGCAGTGACCCCGACAGGGGGCAGAAGAACTATGGCTACACCTTC. It codes for CASSDPDRGQKNYGYTF. V is TRBV6-1 and J is TRBJ1-2; TRBD1 agrees at 10 bases. Germline V gene data show CDR1 as MNHNS and CDR2 as SASEGT. The CDR3 runs to 17 residues. Trimming removed 3 bases from V and 2 bases from J; junction bases left unmatched: 9.

The chain links TRBV5-1 to TRBJ1-2, with 11 positions matching TRBD1. After removal of 2 bases from V and 6 bases from J, the junction contained 6 bases not matched to a gene. The CDR3 has 15 amino acids. Germline V CDR1 and CDR2: SGHRS, YFSETQ. The CDR3 DNA reads as TGCGCCAGCAGCTTAGATGGACAGGGGGCGAATGGCTACACCTTC. This sequence encodes CASSLDGQGANGYTF.